This TCR beta chain is drawn from a study of blood T cell repertoires in COVID-19. This clone was counted only a few times. In germline, CDR1 is MGHRA, CDR2 YSYEKL. This CDR3 is built from 15 residues. V was pared by 2 bases and J by 5 bases, with 16 bases between. In the authors' methods: Amplified reference gene primers provided the basis for estimating nucleated cell counts. Clones were sequenced by immunoSEQ multiplex PCR, and TCRdb holds only the in-frame ones, with some missing. D and trimming were read from the DNA, whereas the V and J calls and clone size are those reported in that table. The sample has 30,000 to 40,000 clones, roughly 88% seen once.

Input material: peripheral blood. The chain carries TRBV4-1 and TRBJ2-7; D possibly corresponds to TRBD2 (6 bases). The sequence came from a woman between 65 and 79 years old with active COVID-19. Written as DNA, the CDR3 is TGCGCCAGCAGCCAAACCCCGGAGGGCGGGCACGAGCAGTACTTC. Amino acids: CASSQTPEGGHEQYF.